Following are 12 T cell receptor beta chains from one sample sequenced in a study of blood T cell repertoires in COVID-19 (dated by TCRdb to the early 2020s). Library creation used the immunoSEQ multiplex PCR assay. Imported from immuneACCESS, the table was reduced by TCRdb to in-frame sequences with V and J called. These copies leave out some clones; in studies compared against another copy, an unresolved V gene accounts for under half, and the cause of the remainder is not known. Counted in this sample were 150,000 to 250,000 clones; around 75% of them appeared once. The top ten constitute under 7% of the sample. The sequencing sample was made of peripheral blood. These receptors originate from a woman aged 40-49 years with COVID-19, enrolled during active disease.

The genes are TRBV9 and TRBJ2-7; 10 bases are a match to TRBD2. Trimming took 1 base from V and 6 from J; bases not matched to a gene: 16. Germline V lookup: CDR1 SGDLS, CDR2 YYNGEE. The CDR3 has 18 residues. The CDR3 is CASSVQGTSAWAEGEQYF. Here the CDR3 DNA reads TGTGCCAGCAGCGTACAGGGGACTAGCGCTTGGGCGGAGGGCGAGCAGTACTTC.

The chain combines TRBV19 with TRBJ1-2, with a weak D call TRBD1 (5 bases). The germline V gene has CDR1 LNHDA and CDR2 SQIVND (reference sequence). V gave up 5 bases and J gave up 1 base, with 14 bases separating them. The CDR3 is 15 amino acids. This CDR3 reads CASSAGLLFNYGYTF. Written as DNA, the CDR3 is TGTGCCAGTAGTGCGGGACTCCTTTTTAACTATGGCTACACCTTC.

This clone was detected only a few times. The chain employs TRBV5-1 and TRBJ2-5; the match to TRBD2 covers 14 bases. Germline lookup yields CDR1 SGHRS and CDR2 YFSETQ. The V segment lost 4 bases and the J segment 5 bases; nucleotides outside the gene matches: 7. This CDR3 is built from 16 residues. This CDR3 is CASSLGLAGAGETQYF. For the CDR3, the DNA is TGCGCCAGCAGCCTGGGACTAGCGGGAGCGGGTGAGACCCAGTACTTC.

Only one count was recorded for this clone. The V and J genes are TRBV4-1 and TRBJ2-7; 11 nucleotides align to TRBD1. V lost 0 bases to trimming and J lost 4 bases; unmatched junction nucleotides: 5. Germline-derived CDR1 and CDR2 are MGHRA and YSYEKL. The CDR3 consists of 16 residues. The CDR3 is CASSQEGTGGKYEQYF. DNA for the CDR3: TGCGCCAGCAGCCAAGAGGGGACAGGGGGAAAATACGAGCAGTACTTC.

The sample holds one count of this clone. The chain is built from TRBV19 and TRBJ1-3; 8 bases match TRBD1. Germline-derived CDR1 and CDR2 are LNHDA and SQIVND (reference sequence). The trim removed 4 bases at V and 2 bases at J, leaving 10 bases unmatched. The CDR3 is made up of 17 amino acids. The CDR3 DNA reads as TGTGCCAGTAGTAGCGGCAGGGGGCAAAGGACTGGAAACACCATATATTTT. It codes for CASSSGRGQRTGNTIYF.

This chain uses TRBV5-4 with TRBJ2-7; D gene uncertain. The V and J ends lost 4 bases and 0 bases respectively, with 11 bases between them. Germline CDR1 SGHNT, CDR2 YYREEE (reference sequence). The CDR3 totals 14 residues. The CDR3 nucleotides read TGTGCCAGCAGCCGTACCGCGGACTCCTACGAGCAGTACTTC. Protein product: CASSRTADSYEQYF. The full variable domain, with the rest looked up from reference TRBV5-4 and TRBJ2-7, is ETGVTQSPTHLIKTRGQQVTLRCSSQSGHNTVSWYQQALGQGPQFIFQYYREEENGRGNFPPRFSGLQFPNYSSELNVNALELDDSALYLCASSRTADSYEQYFGPGTRLTVT.

V gene TRBV7-9 combines with J gene TRBJ1-1; the match to TRBD1 covers 7 bases. Unmatched junction bases numbered 14, after V lost 8 bases and J lost 5 bases. Germline V gene sequence: CDR1 SEHNR, CDR2 FQNEAQ (reference sequence). The CDR3 sequence is 15 residues long. The CDR3 spells CASDDGSRTGTEAFF. Here the CDR3 DNA reads TGTGCCAGCGACGACGGATCACGGACAGGAACTGAAGCTTTCTTT.

V and J are TRBV19 and TRBJ2-5; 9 bases map to TRBD2. The germline V gene encodes CDR1 LNHDA and CDR2 SQIVND (reference sequence). V trimming: 8 bases; J trimming: 3 bases; junction bases outside the gene matches: 10. This CDR3 region has 15 residues. In nucleotides, the CDR3 is TGTGCCAGTCGTCAAGCGGGAGGCTCCGAAGAGACCCAGTACTTC. Translation: CASRQAGGSEETQYF.

This clone appeared a single time. The rearrangement links TRBV7-9 to TRBJ2-5; 7 bases match TRBD2. Germline assignment: CDR1 SEHNR and CDR2 FQNEAQ (reference sequence). V gave up 3 bases and J gave up 6 bases; unmatched junction bases: 1. The CDR3 is made up of 12 amino acids. The CDR3 DNA sequence: TGTGCCAGCAGCTTGGGGGGGAAGACCCAGTACTTC. Translated: CASSLGGKTQYF.

V and J are TRBV5-4 and TRBJ2-3; 15 nucleotides line up with TRBD2. Trimming cost V 4 bases and J 4 bases; bases outside gene matches: 7. The CDR3 has 17 amino acids. Germline V gene lookup returns CDR1 SGHNT and CDR2 YYREEE (reference sequence). DNA of the CDR3: TGTGCCAGCAGCATCGGACTAGCGGGAGGGTCGGCAGATACGCAGTATTTT. Encoded protein: CASSIGLAGGSADTQYF.

CDR3 DNA sequence: TGCGCCAGCAGCAGGCCGGGACTAGCGGGCATCTACGAGCAGTACTTC. This sequence encodes CASSRPGLAGIYEQYF. The chain joins TRBV5-1 to TRBJ2-7; TRBD2 agrees at 12 bases. The CDR3 runs to 16 residues. CDR1 SGHRS and CDR2 YFSETQ come from the germline V gene. Trimming at V came to 4 bases and at J to 3 bases, leaving 8 bases not matched to a gene. Using reference TRBV5-1 and TRBJ2-7 for the parts outside the CDR3, the full variable domain is KAGVTQTPRYLIKTRGQQVTLSCSPISGHRSVSWYQQTPGQGLQFLFEYFSETQRNKGNFPGRFSGRQFSNSRSEMNVSTLELGDSALYLCASSRPGLAGIYEQYFGPGTRLTVT.

Ten or more counts support this clone. The rearrangement uses TRBV19 and TRBJ1-5, with a possible D match to TRBD1 (5 bases). CDR3 length: 15 residues. V lost 2 bases and J lost 7, with 15 bases in between. Germline V gives CDR1 LNHDA, CDR2 SQIVND (reference sequence). CDR3 sequence (DNA): TGTGCCAGTAGTATACCGGGCAGGGTAGACCAGCCCCAGCATTTT. This sequence encodes CASSIPGRVDQPQHF.